Below are 22 T cell receptor beta chains sequenced from a single sample in a study of blood T cell repertoires in COVID-19. Assay: immunoSEQ multiplex PCR; the TCRdb copy retains only in-frame clones and omits some. The data show roughly 180,000 clones, about 90% seen once. The sample consisted of PBMCs or T cells enriched from blood (not recorded which). The receptors come from a woman between 25 and 40 years old who had recovered from COVID-19.

A single count supports this clone. CDR3 nucleotides: TGTGCCACCAGCAGAGGCGGGGGCGGCAGCACAGATACGCAGTATTTT. This sequence encodes CATSRGGGGSTDTQYF. V usage is TRBV15 and J usage is TRBJ2-3; a weak D match, TRBD2 (7 bases). The V end was cut by 1 base, the J end by 0 bases, with 11 bases between. Germline CDR1 LNHNV, CDR2 YYDKDF (reference sequence). The CDR3 extends over 16 amino acids.

This clone was detected only a few times. The chain carries TRBV7-9 and TRBJ2-2, with D maybe TRBD1 (6 bases). The CDR3 contains 15 residues. Germline assignment: CDR1 SEHNR and CDR2 FQNEAQ (reference sequence). With 5 bases removed from V and 2 bases from J, the gap between germline ends came to 12 bases. CDR3 nucleotide sequence: TGTGCCAGCAGCCTGACAGGAATCAACACCGGGGAGCTGTTTTTT. It is translated as CASSLTGINTGELFF.

The chain links TRBV18 to TRBJ2-1; TRBD1 matches at 8 bases. Germline V CDR1 and CDR2: KGHSH, LQKENI. This CDR3 spans 16 amino acids. The junction had 9 bases not matched to a gene; V was cut back by 4 bases and J by 4 bases. CDR3 residues: CASSRNPGQDYNEQFF. The DNA for the CDR3 is TGTGCCAGCTCACGCAACCCGGGACAGGATTACAATGAGCAGTTCTTC.

This chain links TRBV11-2 with TRBJ1-5, with 9 bases matching TRBD1. Germline V gene data show CDR1 as SGHAT and CDR2 as FQNNGV. The length of the CDR3 is 13 residues. With 5 bases clipped from V and 7 bases from J, the junction kept 3 bases outside the gene matches. CDR3 DNA sequence: TGTGCCAGCAGCAGGGACAGGGAACAGCCCCAGCATTTT. Amino acid sequence: CASSRDREQPQHF.

The V gene is TRBV3-1 (or the pseudogene TRBV3-2), the J gene TRBJ1-1; the D is unclear. Per the germline V gene, CDR1 is LGHDT and CDR2 is YNNKEL (reference sequence). Trimming shortened V by 1 base and J by 1 base, and 16 bases separated the two germline ends. This CDR3 has 17 residues. The CDR3 sequence is CASSQGLRGGQNTEAFF. In DNA form, the CDR3 reads TGTGCCAGCAGCCAAGGGCTTCGAGGAGGGCAGAACACTGAAGCTTTCTTT.

The V and J genes are TRBV7-8 and TRBJ2-1, with TRBD2 matching over 11 bases. The V and J ends lost 5 bases and 0 bases, in that order; junction bases with no gene match: 12. The CDR3 consists of 19 residues. The V gene's germline CDR1 is SGHVS and CDR2 FQNEAQ. DNA for the CDR3: TGTGCCAGCAGCCCGAAACCGGGACTAGCGGAAACCTCCTACAATGAGCAGTTCTTC. It translates to CASSPKPGLAETSYNEQFF.

The table lists this clone with a few counts. The chain combines TRBV5-1 with TRBJ1-2, with D possibly being TRBD1 (6 bases). The CDR3 runs to 13 residues. The germline V gene encodes CDR1 SGHRS and CDR2 YFSETQ. The V and J ends lost 0 bases and 3 bases respectively, with 6 bases between them. CDR3 coding DNA: TGCGCCAGCAGCTTGGACAGGGACTATGGCTACACCTTC. This translates into CASSLDRDYGYTF. Drawing the rest from reference TRBV5-1 and TRBJ1-2, the complete variable domain is KAGVTQTPRYLIKTRGQQVTLSCSPISGHRSVSWYQQTPGQGLQFLFEYFSETQRNKGNFPGRFSGRQFSNSRSEMNVSTLELGDSALYLCASSLDRDYGYTFGSGTRLTVV.

This clone has a single count. This chain connects TRBV12-5 to TRBJ2-7, with TRBD1 matching over 9 bases. J was trimmed by 2 bases and V by 6 bases; bases with no gene match: 8. CDR1 and CDR2 (germline): LGHNT, FRNRAP. The CDR3 is made up of 15 amino acids. The chain's CDR3 is CASGLQGAFPYEQYF. CDR3 DNA sequence: TGTGCTAGTGGGTTACAGGGGGCTTTTCCCTACGAGCAGTACTTC.

The chain recombines TRBV7-9 with TRBJ2-3; 8 positions match TRBD2. This CDR3 has 15 amino acids. Germline assignment: CDR1 SEHNR and CDR2 FQNEAQ (reference sequence). The ends lost 5 bases at V and 2 bases at J; junction bases unmatched: 6. The CDR3 nucleotides read TGTGCCAGCAGCCCAAGACTAGCGCACACAGATACGCAGTATTTT. Protein product: CASSPRLAHTDTQYF. Variable domain in full (rest from reference TRBV7-9 and TRBJ2-3): DTGVSQNPRHKITKRGQNVTFRCDPISEHNRLYWYRQTLGQGPEFLTYFQNEAQLEKSRLLSDRFSAERPKGSFSTLEIQRTEQGDSAMYLCASSPRLAHTDTQYFGPGTRLTVL.

The chain recombines TRBV10-3 with TRBJ2-7, with D perhaps TRBD1 (6 bases). The length of the CDR3 is 16 residues. Trimming took off 2 bases at V and 0 bases at J, with 14 bases between the two ends. In germline, CDR1 is ENHRY, CDR2 SYGVKD. The CDR3 spells CAISEGRTVSSYEQYF. Here the CDR3 DNA reads TGTGCCATCAGTGAGGGACGGACAGTGAGCTCCTACGAGCAGTACTTC.

This clone was seen only once. V is TRBV27 and J is TRBJ1-1; TRBD1 might be the D (5 bases). The CDR3 totals 14 residues. Trimming removed 7 bases at V and 5 bases at J, with 17 bases between. Looked up from germline, CDR1 is MNHEY and CDR2 is SMNVEV (reference sequence). The CDR3, as DNA: TGTGCCAGCATTAAACCCGCAGGGAGGACTGAAGCTTTCTTT. Translation gives CASIKPAGRTEAFF.

This chain links TRBV5-1 with TRBJ1-2; TRBD1 agrees at 8 bases. CDR3 length: 14 amino acids. The germline gives CDR1 SGHRS, CDR2 YFSETQ. J gave up 4 bases and V 5 bases, and 7 bases lay outside the gene matches. CDR3 region: CASRPPGQVYGYTF. CDR3 DNA: TGCGCCAGCAGACCACCGGGACAGGTCTATGGCTACACCTTC.

The chain's CDR3 is CASSQVQGSGTDTQYF. DNA for the CDR3: TGTGCCAGCAGCCAAGTTCAGGGTAGTGGCACAGATACGCAGTATTTT. The gene calls are TRBV14 and TRBJ2-3; weak D call: TRBD1 (5 bases). The CDR3 covers 16 residues. Per germline, CDR1 SGHDN and CDR2 FVKESK. V was clipped by 1 base and J by 1 base, with 12 bases between them.

This chain joins TRBV5-1 and TRBJ2-3, with unresolved D. The V end was cut by 4 bases, the J end by 2 bases, with 17 bases between. This CDR3 spans 16 amino acids. Germline V gene data show CDR1 as SGHRS and CDR2 as YFSETQ. In DNA, the CDR3 is TGCGCCAGCAGCCTGGGGTTTGGCGGAAACACAGATACGCAGTATTTT. It specifies CASSLGFGGNTDTQYF.

The chain recombines TRBV10-1 with TRBJ1-1; D is possibly TRBD1 (5 bases). With 2 bases removed from V and 5 bases from J, the gap between germline ends came to 21 bases. CDR1 WNHNN and CDR2 SYGVQD come from the germline V gene (reference sequence). The CDR3 covers 17 residues. The CDR3 region is CASSEIGPATRGTEAFF. CDR3 DNA sequence: TGCGCCAGCAGTGAGATTGGGCCAGCAACCCGGGGGACTGAAGCTTTCTTT.

This chain joins TRBV28 and TRBJ1-1; weak D call: TRBD1 (5 bases). This CDR3 is 12 amino acids long. Germline-derived CDR1 and CDR2 are MDHEN and SYDVKM. The V end was cut by 6 bases, the J end by 6 bases, with 11 bases between. The DNA for the CDR3 is TGTGCCAGCAGAGATCAGGGCCCTGAAGCTTTCTTT. It codes for CASRDQGPEAFF.

This clone was counted a single time. The chain couples TRBV19 to TRBJ1-4; TRBD1 might be the D (6 bases). This CDR3 spans 15 amino acids. The ends were cut back, 2 bases at V and 8 bases at J, with 15 bases in the middle. CDR1 is LNHDA and CDR2 is SQIVND in the germline V gene (reference sequence). The CDR3 coding sequence is TGTGCCAGTAGTATACCCCACAGGGTGGGGGAAAAACTGTTTTTT. Amino acids: CASSIPHRVGEKLFF.

The chain joins TRBV19 to TRBJ2-3; D is ambiguous. Between the trimmed V and J ends, which lost 5 bases and 5 bases, there was a span of 17 bases. CDR3 length: 15 amino acids. Germline assignment: CDR1 LNHDA and CDR2 SQIVND (reference sequence). As DNA, the CDR3 is TGTGCCAGTAGTCCGAGAGAGCTCCCCCTAGATACGCAGTATTTT. It is translated as CASSPRELPLDTQYF.

V and J are TRBV18 and TRBJ1-1; D perhaps matches TRBD1 (6 bases). This CDR3 comprises 15 residues. The germline CDR1 and CDR2 sequences are KGHSH and LQKENI. V dropped 6 bases and J dropped 1 base, with 15 bases sitting between them. The CDR3 nucleotides read TGTGCCAGCTCCCTACGAGGGGGAGAGAACACTGAAGCTTTCTTT. It specifies CASSLRGGENTEAFF.

The chain uses TRBV6-4 and TRBJ1-2; TRBD1 agrees at 7 bases. V gave up 6 bases and J gave up 0 bases; unmatched junction bases: 7. The CDR3 covers 15 residues. Germline V gene lookup returns CDR1 MRHNA and CDR2 SNTAGT. CDR3 nucleotides: TGTGCCAGCAGGCCCCTGGGACAGCCTAACTATGGCTACACCTTC. Amino acids: CASRPLGQPNYGYTF.

This chain uses TRBV5-1 with TRBJ1-2; D may be TRBD1 (6 bases). Germline V gene data show CDR1 as SGHRS and CDR2 as YFSETQ. The CDR3 loop spans 15 amino acids. Between the trimmed V and J ends, which lost 6 bases and 6 bases, there was a span of 21 bases. The CDR3 nucleotides are TGCGCCAGCACCGACCCCGGGACAATCCGTCATGGCTACACCTTC. This encodes CASTDPGTIRHGYTF. Full variable domain (remainder filled in from reference TRBV5-1 and TRBJ1-2): KAGVTQTPRYLIKTRGQQVTLSCSPISGHRSVSWYQQTPGQGLQFLFEYFSETQRNKGNFPGRFSGRQFSNSRSEMNVSTLELGDSALYLCASTDPGTIRHGYTFGSGTRLTVV.

In this sample, this clone turned up a few times. The genes are TRBV7-2 and TRBJ2-1; no firm D call. The CDR3 runs 13 residues. V was pared by 1 base and J by 5 bases, with 6 bases between. The germline V gene has CDR1 SGHTA and CDR2 FQGNSA. The CDR3 protein is CASSLVTDNEQFF. In DNA form, the CDR3 reads TGTGCCAGCAGCTTAGTAACGGACAATGAGCAGTTCTTC.